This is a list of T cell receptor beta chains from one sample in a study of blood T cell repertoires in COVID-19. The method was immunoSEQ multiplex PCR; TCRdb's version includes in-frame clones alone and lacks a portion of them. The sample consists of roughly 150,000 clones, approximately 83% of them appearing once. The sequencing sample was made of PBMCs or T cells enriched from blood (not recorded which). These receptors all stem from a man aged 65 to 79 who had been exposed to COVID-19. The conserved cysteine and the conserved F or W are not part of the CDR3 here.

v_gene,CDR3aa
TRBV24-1,ATSDGTGTAGVETQY
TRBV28,ASSPLRVKNIQY
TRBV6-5,ASINLGPTDTQY
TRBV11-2,ASSPGTSGRAPTREQF
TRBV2,ASASGEYGYT
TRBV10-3,AITEGLLSSYEQY
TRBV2,ASSDGPGEKLF
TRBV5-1,ASSTGTGGTNEKLF
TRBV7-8,ASSRGLAATQETQY
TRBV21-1,ASSKEYSNQPQH
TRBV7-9,ASSPRPSGYNEQF
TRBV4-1,ASSLQGLSGNTIY
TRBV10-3,AISPGVTGANVLT
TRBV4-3,ASSQMTSGYYEQF
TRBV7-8,ASSLTGSINYGYT
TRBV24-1,ATSDFNNEQF
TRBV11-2,ASSLDRYTDTQY
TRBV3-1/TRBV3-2,ASSQLGLASEQY
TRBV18,ASSRDRVQDYGYT
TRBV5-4,ASSPNQGSGQETQY
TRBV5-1,ASSLVGNLQF
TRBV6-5,ASRLTSVSSYEQY
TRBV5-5,ASSPSNTEAF